This TCR beta chain was identified during a study of blood T cell repertoires in COVID-19 (TCRdb year 2020). In the study overall: Samples covering the acute and convalescent phases of COVID-19 were provided by collaborators in the United States, Italy and Spain. The prospective study material was composed of cDNA or gDNA derived from T cells, B-cell-depleted T cells, or PBMCs. Subjects who had been exposed to COVID-19, were actively infected with it, or had recovered from it provided the deeply sampled blood TCRbeta repertoires that made up the dataset. The repertoires were released in a freely available public database meant as a resource for research on the immune response to SARS-CoV-2. Samples were obtained from the ongoing ImmuneRACE study (first 160 participants) and from 1,254 subjects provided by 6 global collaborators. A de-identified subject ID, COVID-19 status, age in years and sex were almost always included in the sample metadata. Where available, HLA class I and class II types were taken from metadata supplied by the sample provider and were not determined by assay-based typing.

Each collaborating institution followed its own protocols to collect whole blood in K2EDTA tubes. For TCRbeta analysis, collaborator samples were shipped as frozen whole blood, as isolated PBMCs, or as DNA extracted from either sample type. Note on this clone: Its target antigen remains unknown. Base qualities are not recorded, but no much larger clone differs from it by a single base.

Compared with germline, V lacks 5 bases and J lacks 10 bases; bases without a gene match: 11. CDR1 and CDR2, per the germline V gene, are MDHEN and SYDVKM. The CDR3, from cysteine to phenylalanine, totals 15 residues. The only DNA kept is the CDR3, 45 bases in frame from the first base. The immunoSEQ Assay, a bias-controlled multiplex PCR, was used to amplify TCRbeta CDR3 regions from genomic DNA. In the authors' own workflow: The number of nucleated cells in each sample was estimated from the amplification of reference gene primers within the assay. To quantify the absolute abundance of each unique TCRbeta CDR3 rearrangement, sequence reads were collapsed and filtered. For each sample, productive Simpson clonality was calculated as the square root of Simpson's diversity index over productive rearrangements. TCRdb's version of the immuneACCESS table is confined to in-frame rearrangements and falls short of the full clone set. An unresolved V gene accounts for under half of the shortfall where checked; the remainder is of unknown origin. Clone size and V and J calls were adopted from that table, with D and trimming inferred from the DNA. This sample has approximately 90,000 clones in its table, and about 85% of those were observed once. 3.5% to 4.5% of the sample lies in the top ten.

Results and caveats for the whole study, not just this receptor: The quantity of clinical and demographic metadata differed by source and by participant and was supplied without curation.

The sequencing sample was made of peripheral blood. The sequence came from a man in his sixties with acute or convalescent COVID-19. In this chain, TRBV28 is recombined with TRBJ1-6, with 7 bases matching TRBD1. The base sequence is TGTGCCAGCAGTCCCCGACAGGGTCTCGGCTCACCCCTCCACTTT. Its product reads: CASSPRQGLGSPLHF.